This T cell receptor (beta chain) comes out of a study of cytomegalovirus exposure and HLA in healthy donors. Overall study: A subsequent analysis reported that the 120 or so validation repertoires were produced on the same platform that had also been used for the roughly 700 first-cohort repertoires. General study findings and limits: Most TCR sequences were seen very rarely across donors, but some public TCRs occurred in many. The study designated roughly 150 TCR beta chains cytomegalovirus-associated.

Sequencing was performed with immunoSEQ multiplex PCR; in TCRdb, only in-frame clones are kept and a portion is missing. The sample has about 180,000 clones; about 89% are singletons. This CDR3 contains 13 residues. Germline loops: CDR1 SGHTA, CDR2 FQGTGA. Trimming pared 4 bases from V and 3 bases from J, leaving 8 bases between. This clone was seen only a few times. As yet, its antigen is unknown. The sequence was collected from a man aged 18 to 30 in good health and CMV-seropositive. V and J are TRBV7-3 and TRBJ2-3; D is perhaps TRBD1 (5 bases). Sequencing input: PBMCs. The CDR3 sequence is CASSSKGTDTQYF. Written as DNA, the CDR3 is TGTGCCAGCAGCTCGAAGGGGACAGATACGCAGTATTTT. Looking up the rest from reference TRBV7-3 and TRBJ2-3 gives the full variable domain: GAGVSQTPSNKVTEKGKYVELRCDPISGHTALYWYRQSLGQGPEFLIYFQGTGAADDSGLPNDRFFAVRPEGSVSTLKIQRTERGDSAVYLCASSSKGTDTQYFGPGTRLTVL.